This TCR beta chain was recovered during a study of T cells in Graves' hyperthyroidism and ophthalmopathy. Across the study: At initial diagnosis, before any treatment had begun, peripheral blood was obtained.

As regards this clonotype: Its antigen remains unknown.

RNA transcripts were the template for amplifying TCR beta CDR3 regions. A first-round RT-PCR of the TCR CDR3 used the HTBI primer set. TCRdb itself ran the multiplex PCR reads through MiXCR, one entry per CDR3 protein. This sample has some 800,000 distinct CDR3 sequences, with roughly 37% found just once. The CDR3 extends over 14 amino acids. CDR1 is SEHNR, CDR2 FQNEAQ, per germline (reference sequence). The germline V and J ends were trimmed by 5 bases and 5 bases, with 15 bases remaining between them. The study's findings and limits: A model of 13 V-J features distinguished ophthalmopathy from stable hyperthyroidism.

The clonotype was recovered from a man aged 18 to 29 with Graves' hyperthyroidism. Material for sequencing was blood. This sequence joins TRBV7-9 and TRBJ1-2, with D uncertain. The CDR3 is CASSQESKVYGYTF. In DNA form, the CDR3 reads TGTGCCAGCAGCCAAGAATCGAAGGTATATGGCTACACCTTC.